This T cell receptor (beta chain) derives from a study of cytomegalovirus exposure and HLA in healthy donors. 60 Vbeta and 13 Jbeta primers were used in PCR. The data were produced by immunoSEQ multiplex PCR, yet TCRdb's version contains in-frame clones alone and is incomplete. This table holds 160,000 or so clones, around 80% found once. This CDR3 is 14 amino acids long. V trimming: 4 bases; J trimming: 6 bases; junction bases outside the gene matches: 5. Germline values: CDR1 MRHNA, CDR2 SNTAGT. This clonotype was obtained from a woman in her forties in good health and CMV-seropositive. Input material: PBMCs. The chain couples TRBV6-4 to TRBJ2-3; 9 bases map to TRBD2. CDR3 nucleotide sequence: TGTGCCAGCAGTGTGCGGGGGGGCGCTGATACGCAGTATTTT. It encodes CASSVRGGADTQYF.